This is a list of T cell receptor beta chains from one sample in a study of T cells after yellow fever vaccination. Using its own MiXCR run on the 5' RACE reads, TCRdb lists one record per CDR3 protein. The sample has roughly 85,000 distinct CDR3 sequences; 10% to 15% are singletons. This specimen was CD8+ T cells not binding an NS4B(214-222) dextramer, sorted from PBMCs, taken 21 days after the first yellow fever vaccination. The receptor set was obtained from a man between 18 and 29 years old who received the YFV17D yellow fever vaccine. Each CDR3 is given with its conserved first and last residue. Fields, in order: V gene, J gene, clone size, D gene, CDR3 protein, CDR3 DNA. D genes are given only for firm matches. Not every row has a clone size; where given, it reads once, few, many or a size class.

V gene: TRBV10-3
J gene: TRBJ1-1
clone size: few
D gene: -
CDR3 protein: CAISESGDTEAFF
CDR3 DNA: TGTGCCATCAGTGAGTCGGGGGACACTGAAGCTTTCTTT

V gene: TRBV7-8
J gene: TRBJ2-2
clone size: few
D gene: -
CDR3 protein: CASNFSPGETGELFF
CDR3 DNA: TGTGCCAGCAACTTTTCCCCGGGGGAAACCGGGGAGCTGTTTTTT

V gene: TRBV13
J gene: TRBJ2-1
clone size: -
D gene: TRBD2
CDR3 protein: CASSLLYFTSGGRSSYNEQFF
CDR3 DNA: TGTGCCAGCAGCCTTCTTTATTTTACTAGCGGGGGTCGTAGCTCCTACAATGAGCAGTTCTTC

V gene: TRBV12-3/TRBV12-4
J gene: TRBJ1-6
clone size: few
D gene: -
CDR3 protein: CASSLARVWQGNSPLHF
CDR3 DNA: TGTGCCAGCAGTTTAGCGCGGGTGTGGCAGGGTAATTCACCCCTCCACTTT

V gene: TRBV14
J gene: TRBJ2-2
clone size: few
D gene: -
CDR3 protein: CASSQRPGYTNTGELFF
CDR3 DNA: TGTGCCAGCAGCCAGAGGCCGGGCTACACGAACACCGGGGAGCTGTTTTTT

V gene: TRBV7-2
J gene: TRBJ2-1
clone size: -
D gene: -
CDR3 protein: CASSFGGAFYNEQFF
CDR3 DNA: TGTGCCAGCAGCTTCGGCGGGGCATTCTACAATGAGCAGTTCTTC

V gene: TRBV7-3
J gene: TRBJ2-3
clone size: few
D gene: TRBD2
CDR3 protein: CASSLNAGRGTDTQYF
CDR3 DNA: TGTGCCAGCAGCTTAAATGCGGGGAGGGGCACAGATACGCAGTATTTT

V gene: TRBV14
J gene: TRBJ1-1
clone size: few
D gene: TRBD1
CDR3 protein: CASSQVNRGTEAFF
CDR3 DNA: TGTGCCAGCAGCCAAGTTAACAGGGGCACTGAAGCTTTCTTT

V gene: TRBV11-2
J gene: TRBJ2-3
clone size: few
D gene: -
CDR3 protein: CASSLNTRGQNTQYF
CDR3 DNA: TGTGCCAGCAGCTTAAATACCCGGGGACAAAATACGCAGTATTTT

V gene: TRBV12-3/TRBV12-4
J gene: TRBJ1-6
clone size: few
D gene: -
CDR3 protein: CASSFGGPASPLHF
CDR3 DNA: TGTGCCAGCAGTTTCGGGGGGCCGGCATCACCCCTCCACTTT

V gene: TRBV20-1
J gene: TRBJ1-2
clone size: -
D gene: -
CDR3 protein: CSARTNTRNYGYTF
CDR3 DNA: TGCAGTGCTAGAACAAACACCCGAAACTATGGCTACACCTTC

V gene: TRBV7-2
J gene: TRBJ2-1
clone size: few
D gene: -
CDR3 protein: CASRRTGRKTYNEQFF
CDR3 DNA: TGTGCCAGCAGACGAACAGGGCGAAAGACCTACAATGAGCAGTTCTTC

V gene: TRBV2
J gene: TRBJ2-2
clone size: few
D gene: -
CDR3 protein: CASSDNLLRGTGELFF
CDR3 DNA: TGTGCCAGCAGCGATAACCTACTTCGGGGGACCGGGGAGCTGTTTTTT

V gene: TRBV6-5
J gene: TRBJ2-3
clone size: -
D gene: TRBD2
CDR3 protein: CASSYRYHSSGGGADTQYF
CDR3 DNA: TGTGCCAGCAGTTACCGATATCATTCTAGCGGGGGGGGGGCAGATACGCAGTATTTT

V gene: TRBV12-3/TRBV12-4
J gene: TRBJ1-5
clone size: few
D gene: -
CDR3 protein: CASSLVHRGDQPQHF
CDR3 DNA: TGTGCCAGCAGTCTGGTCCACAGAGGGGATCAGCCCCAGCATTTT

V gene: TRBV7-6
J gene: TRBJ2-1
clone size: -
D gene: TRBD1
CDR3 protein: CASSIVQGAFYEQFF
CDR3 DNA: TGTGCCAGCAGCATCGTCCAGGGGGCTTTCTATGAGCAGTTCTTC

V gene: TRBV7-9
J gene: TRBJ1-1
clone size: few
D gene: TRBD1
CDR3 protein: CASSLDRGSEAFF
CDR3 DNA: TGTGCCAGCAGCCTGGACAGGGGAAGTGAAGCTTTCTTT

V gene: TRBV7-6
J gene: TRBJ2-7
clone size: -
D gene: TRBD2
CDR3 protein: CASSHTRTSGGAYEQYF
CDR3 DNA: TGTGCCAGCAGCCACACACGGACTAGCGGGGGGGCCTACGAGCAGTACTTC

V gene: TRBV11-2
J gene: TRBJ2-7
clone size: -
D gene: -
CDR3 protein: CASSLEPAYEQYF
CDR3 DNA: TGTGCCAGCAGCTTAGAGCCTGCCTACGAGCAGTACTTC

V gene: TRBV12-3/TRBV12-4
J gene: TRBJ2-3
clone size: -
D gene: -
CDR3 protein: CASSLQGGRTDTQYF
CDR3 DNA: TGTGCCAGCAGTTTACAGGGGGGACGCACAGATACGCAGTATTTT